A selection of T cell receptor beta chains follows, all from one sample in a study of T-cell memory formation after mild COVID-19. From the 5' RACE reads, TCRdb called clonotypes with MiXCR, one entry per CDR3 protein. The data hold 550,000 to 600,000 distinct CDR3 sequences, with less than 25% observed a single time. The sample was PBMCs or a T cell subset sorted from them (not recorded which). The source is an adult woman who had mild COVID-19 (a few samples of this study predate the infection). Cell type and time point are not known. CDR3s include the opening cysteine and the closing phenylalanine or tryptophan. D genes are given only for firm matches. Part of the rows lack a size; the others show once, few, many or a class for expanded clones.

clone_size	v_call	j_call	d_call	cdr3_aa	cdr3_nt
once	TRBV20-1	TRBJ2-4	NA	CSADPGLAKNIQYF	TGCAGTGCTGACCCGGGACTAGCCAAAAACATTCAGTACTTC
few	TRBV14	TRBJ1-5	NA	CASSQGRGQPQHF	TGTGCCAGCAGCCAAGGGAGGGGCCAGCCCCAGCATTTT
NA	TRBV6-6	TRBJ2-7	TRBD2	CASSGRASGNYEQYF	TGTGCCAGCAGCGGCCGGGCTAGCGGTAATTACGAGCAGTACTTC
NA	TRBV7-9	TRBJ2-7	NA	CASSPVMTYEQYF	TGTGCCAGCAGCCCAGTAATGACCTACGAGCAGTACTTC
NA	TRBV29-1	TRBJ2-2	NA	CSVVGSDGTGELFF	TGCAGCGTTGTGGGCAGCGATGGAACCGGGGAGCTGTTTTTT
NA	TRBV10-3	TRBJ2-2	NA	CAISELVSGELFF	TGTGCCATCAGTGAGTTGGTATCCGGGGAGCTGTTTTTT
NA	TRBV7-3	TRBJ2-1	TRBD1	CASSPGQGHNEQFF	TGTGCCAGCAGTCCGGGACAGGGCCACAATGAGCAGTTCTTC
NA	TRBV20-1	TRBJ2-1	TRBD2	CSATPAGVLDEQFF	TGCAGTGCCACCCCAGCGGGAGTGTTGGATGAGCAGTTCTTC
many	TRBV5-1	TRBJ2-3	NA	CASRESGSSADTQYF	TGCGCCAGCAGGGAGAGCGGAAGCTCTGCAGATACGCAGTATTTT
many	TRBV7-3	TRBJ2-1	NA	CASSISQDNHQFF	TGTGCCAGCAGCATCTCACAGGACAACCACCAGTTCTTC
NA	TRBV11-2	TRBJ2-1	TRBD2	CASFTSGSTYNEQFF	TGTGCCAGCTTCACGAGCGGGAGTACCTACAATGAGCAGTTCTTC
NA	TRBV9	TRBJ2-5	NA	CASSVAQGVGAYQETQYF	TGTGCCAGCAGCGTAGCACAGGGTGTGGGGGCCTACCAAGAGACCCAGTACTTC
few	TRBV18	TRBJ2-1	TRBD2	CASSPTRGSGYNEQFF	TGTGCCAGCTCACCAACCCGCGGGAGCGGCTACAATGAGCAGTTCTTC
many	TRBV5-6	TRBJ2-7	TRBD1	CASSFLDRVSGEQYF	TGTGCCAGCAGCTTCCTCGACAGGGTGTCGGGCGAGCAGTACTTC
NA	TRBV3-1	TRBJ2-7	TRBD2	CASSLLTSGGYEQYF	TGTGCCAGCAGCTTACTGACTAGCGGGGGCTACGAGCAGTACTTC
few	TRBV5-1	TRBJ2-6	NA	CASSFQTGLSGANVLTF	TGCGCCAGCAGCTTCCAGACAGGTCTCTCTGGGGCCAACGTCCTGACTTTC
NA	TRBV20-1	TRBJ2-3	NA	CSAGSRETLPSDTQYF	TGCAGTGCTGGTAGTCGGGAGACCCTCCCTTCCGATACGCAGTATTTT
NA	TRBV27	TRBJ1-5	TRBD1	CASSVTQGNQPQHF	TGTGCCAGCAGTGTAACACAGGGGAATCAGCCCCAGCATTTT